Below are 19 T cell receptor beta chains sequenced from a single sample in a study of monozygotic twins with inflammatory bowel disease. TCRdb reprocessed the 5' RACE reads and keeps a single row for each CDR3 protein, giving no DNA. The listing contains nearly 450,000 distinct CDR3 sequences. Specimen: blood. Receptors originate from a human donor with ulcerative colitis or Crohn's disease, or a healthy co-twin of an affected twin (not recorded which).

The chain recombines TRBV12-3 or TRBV12-4 with TRBJ1-5; the TRBD1 assignment by TCRdb is unverifiable without DNA. The CDR3 sequence is 13 residues long. Here the CDR3 reads CASSDRGPEPQHF.

The chain is built from TRBV5-1 and TRBJ2-6; TCRdb lists TRBD1, though no DNA is available to test this call. The CDR3 runs 19 residues. Per germline, CDR1 SGHRS and CDR2 YFSETQ. CDR3 sequence reads: CASSLFPGSVPSGANVLTF. Based on the CDR3 plus reference TRBV5-1 and TRBJ2-6, the full variable domain is KAGVTQTPRYLIKTRGQQVTLSCSPISGHRSVSWYQQTPGQGLQFLFEYFSETQRNKGNFPGRFSGRQFSNSRSEMNVSTLELGDSALYLCASSLFPGSVPSGANVLTFGAGSRLTVL.

The chain is built from TRBV20-1 and TRBJ2-1; TCRdb designates TRBD1, a call that cannot be tested without DNA. The CDR3 has 13 residues. CDR1 DFQATT and CDR2 SNEGSKA come from the germline V gene (reference sequence). This CDR3 reads CSARDKPGVGQFF.

The chain recombines TRBV12-3 or TRBV12-4 with TRBJ2-1; the TCRdb call, TRBD2, lacks DNA for checking. The CDR3 is 16 amino acids. The CDR3: CASSLGTSGIYNEQFF.

V gene TRBV12-3 or TRBV12-4 combines with J gene TRBJ1-2; the TRBD1 assignment by TCRdb is unverifiable without DNA. The CDR3 contains 16 residues. This CDR3 is CASSLASGQGNYGYTF.

This chain joins TRBV5-1 and TRBJ1-4. In germline, CDR1 is SGHRS, CDR2 YFSETQ. The CDR3 contains 15 residues. CDR3 sequence: CASSWGQVTNEKLFF.

CDR3 region: CASRLWTGAREQYF. V is TRBV28 and J is TRBJ2-7; the D call from TCRdb, TRBD1, cannot be confirmed without DNA. The CDR3 has 14 amino acids. Per germline, CDR1 MDHEN and CDR2 SYDVKM.

The chain recombines TRBV4-1 with TRBJ2-3; the D call of TRBD1 rests on TCRdb alone, since no DNA is present to check it. This CDR3 has 14 residues. Germline CDR1 is MGHRA and CDR2 is YSYEKL. CDR3 sequence: CASSQRDVTDTQYF.

The chain links TRBV7-2 to TRBJ2-7. The CDR3 is 14 amino acids. The germline CDR1 and CDR2 sequences are SGHTA and FQGNSA. CDR3 region: CASSLADGSYEQYF.

The rearrangement links TRBV9 to TRBJ2-1; TCRdb's D gene call, TRBD1, goes unchecked for lack of DNA. CDR1 SGDLS and CDR2 YYNGEE come from the germline V gene. CDR3 length: 17 amino acids. CDR3 sequence reads: CASSVDETGPYRNEQFF. The full variable domain, rest sourced from reference TRBV9 and TRBJ2-1, is DSGVTQTPKHLITATGQRVTLRCSPRSGDLSVYWYQQSLDQGLQFLIQYYNGEERAKGNILERFSAQQFPDLHSELNLSSLELGDSALYFCASSVDETGPYRNEQFFGPGTRLTVL.

The chain employs TRBV9 and TRBJ1-1; TCRdb's D call, TRBD1, is unchecked because there is no DNA. The CDR3 spans 14 residues. Germline CDR1 reads SGDLS; CDR2 reads YYNGEE. This CDR3 reads CASSEEDRGRKAFF. The full variable domain, its missing parts supplied by reference TRBV9 and TRBJ1-1, is DSGVTQTPKHLITATGQRVTLRCSPRSGDLSVYWYQQSLDQGLQFLIQYYNGEERAKGNILERFSAQQFPDLHSELNLSSLELGDSALYFCASSEEDRGRKAFFGQGTRLTVV.

The chain is built from TRBV2 and TRBJ2-7; TCRdb's D call of TRBD2 is untestable without DNA. In germline, CDR1 is SNHLY, CDR2 FYNNEI. The CDR3 spans 13 residues. CDR3 loop: CASSEALGGEQYF.

The chain links TRBV7-9 to TRBJ2-7. The germline V gene encodes CDR1 SEHNR and CDR2 FQNEAQ (reference sequence). CDR3 length: 14 amino acids. Here the CDR3 reads CASSLVAGAYEQYF.

The chain has TRBV20-1 and TRBJ1-5; TCRdb returns TRBD1, unconfirmable since there is no DNA. The CDR3 loop spans 13 amino acids. Per germline, CDR1 DFQATT and CDR2 SNEGSKA (reference sequence). The CDR3 here is CSFGGKGNQPQHF.

V usage is TRBV29-1 and J usage is TRBJ2-1; TCRdb outputs TRBD2, but without DNA this stays unchecked. This CDR3 contains 17 residues. The germline V gene has CDR1 SQVTM and CDR2 ANQGSEA. This CDR3 reads CSAGGLAAGVMDNEQFF.

This rearrangement joins TRBV11-2 to TRBJ2-3; lacking DNA, the TRBD2 call made by TCRdb goes unchecked. This CDR3 has 20 amino acids. Germline V gives CDR1 SGHAT, CDR2 FQNNGV. CDR3 residues: CASSLETSSGGIYWADTQYF.

The chain combines TRBV3-1 with TRBJ2-1; TCRdb calls TRBD1, which cannot be checked without DNA. The CDR3 runs to 15 residues. CDR1 and CDR2 from the germline V gene are LGHDT and YNNKEL (reference sequence). CDR3 in amino acids: CASSQPLRSGGEQFF.

The chain recombines TRBV15 with TRBJ2-2; TCRdb outputs TRBD1, but without DNA this stays unchecked. This CDR3 comprises 16 residues. In germline, CDR1 is LNHNV, CDR2 YYDKDF (reference sequence). CDR3 in amino acids: CATSRTPEINTGELFF.

V is TRBV6-5 and J is TRBJ1-1; the TCRdb D gene call, TRBD1, has no DNA to confirm it. The germline V gene encodes CDR1 MNHEY and CDR2 SVGAGI. The CDR3 sequence is 12 residues long. The CDR3 spells CASSSRGTEAFF.